One and the same sample provided the 24 T cell receptor beta chains below, sequenced in a study of blood T cell repertoires in COVID-19. Libraries were prepared by immunoSEQ multiplex PCR; TCRdb keeps only in-frame clonotypes and omits some of them. The sample contains about 270,000 clones, around 86% of which appear only once. Material for sequencing was peripheral blood. The source is a woman aged 55 to 70 who had recovered from COVID-19.

The rearrangement uses TRBV7-8 and TRBJ1-1; D possibly corresponds to TRBD1 (6 bases). The V gene lost 8 bases and the J gene lost 1 base, with 17 bases spanning the gap. CDR3 length: 15 residues. Germline CDR1 is SGHVS and CDR2 is FQNEAQ. This CDR3 is CASYSFRGTNTEAFF. CDR3 nucleotide sequence: TGTGCCAGCTATTCGTTCAGGGGTACGAACACTGAAGCTTTCTTT.

The V and J genes are TRBV5-1 and TRBJ2-1; 8 positions match TRBD1. This CDR3 spans 15 amino acids. Trimming cost V 4 bases and J 8 bases; bases outside gene matches: 11. The germline V gene encodes CDR1 SGHRS and CDR2 YFSETQ. The DNA of the CDR3 is TGCGCCAGCAGCAGCCGGGACAGGAGGATCGATGAGCAGTTCTTC. This translates into CASSSRDRRIDEQFF.

The chain recombines TRBV19 with TRBJ1-1; D may be TRBD1 (6 bases). V was pared by 5 bases and J by 1 base, with 11 bases between. This CDR3 has 14 residues. Germline lookup yields CDR1 LNHDA and CDR2 SQIVND (reference sequence). The CDR3 sequence is CASSHRVRNTEAFF. The CDR3 DNA is TGTGCCAGTAGTCACAGGGTGAGGAACACTGAAGCTTTCTTT.

The chain links TRBV3-1 (or the pseudogene TRBV3-2) to TRBJ1-2; D ambiguous. The CDR3 is 13 residues long. CDR1 LGHDT and CDR2 YNNKEL come from the germline V gene (reference sequence). Trimming left V 1 base short and J 7 bases short, with 10 bases between. CDR3 region: CASSQVASGGYTF. Written as DNA, the CDR3 is TGTGCCAGCAGCCAAGTGGCGTCGGGTGGCTACACCTTC.

This rearrangement joins TRBV2 to TRBJ1-1; 8 bases fit TRBD1. Germline trimming cut 3 bases from V and 3 bases from J; bases unmatched to any gene: 3. CDR1 is SNHLY and CDR2 is FYNNEI in the germline V gene. This CDR3 contains 14 residues. CDR3 coding DNA: TGTGCCAGCAGTGATGGGACAGGTTACACTGAAGCTTTCTTT. Translated, it gives CASSDGTGYTEAFF.

The chain carries TRBV29-1 and TRBJ2-6; D is ambiguous. Trimming took 6 bases from V and 2 from J, leaving 8 bases between them. Germline V CDR1 and CDR2: SQVTM, ANQGSEA. This CDR3 comprises 13 residues. The CDR3 DNA reads TGCAGCGTCAGGATGACTGGGGCCAACGTCCTGACTTTC. Translation gives CSVRMTGANVLTF.

The chain carries TRBV4-3 and TRBJ2-3; D unresolved. V shed 3 bases and J shed 4 bases, with 11 bases lying between them. This CDR3 is 14 amino acids long. Germline assignment: CDR1 LGHNA and CDR2 YSLEER. This CDR3 reads CASSQGLRADTQYF. The CDR3 region has the DNA TGCGCCAGCAGCCAGGGCCTACGCGCAGATACGCAGTATTTT.

This chain links TRBV28 with TRBJ1-5, with 9 bases matching TRBD1. CDR3 length: 16 amino acids. Germline CDR1 and CDR2: MDHEN and SYDVKM. After removal of 1 base from V and 2 bases from J, the junction contained 3 bases not matched to a gene. DNA of the CDR3: TGTGCCAGCAGTTTATTTAGGACAGGGGGCAATCAGCCCCAGCATTTT. The encoded protein is CASSLFRTGGNQPQHF. Full variable domain (rest looked up from reference TRBV28 and TRBJ1-5): DVKVTQSSRYLVKRTGEKVFLECVQDMDHENMFWYRQDPGLGLRLIYFSYDVKMKEKGDIPEGYSVSREKKERFSLILESASTNQTSMYLCASSLFRTGGNQPQHFGDGTRLSIL.

The gene calls are TRBV7-9 and TRBJ1-2; TRBD1 matches 8 bases. CDR1 is SEHNR and CDR2 is FQNEAQ in the germline V gene (reference sequence). V was clipped by 2 bases and J by 7 bases; unmatched bases: 12. CDR3 length: 16 residues. CDR3 sequence: CASSLQSGHRGFGYTF. The CDR3 DNA reads TGTGCCAGCAGCTTACAGTCCGGGCACAGGGGGTTTGGCTACACCTTC.

The chain employs TRBV6-2 or TRBV6-3 and TRBJ2-7; 9 bases are a match to TRBD1. J lost 6 bases, V lost 5 bases, and 8 bases had no gene match. Germline lookup yields CDR1 MNHEY and CDR2 SVGEGT. This CDR3 comprises 14 residues. CDR3 DNA sequence: TGTGCCAGCAGTAACAACAGGGGGCCCGGCGAGCAGTACTTC. The encoded protein is CASSNNRGPGEQYF.

This clone was picked up one time. This chain joins TRBV29-1 and TRBJ1-2, with 12 bases matching TRBD1. The V gene end was trimmed by 7 bases and the J gene end by 3 bases; junction bases not matched to a gene: 3. Germline CDR1 and CDR2: SQVTM and ANQGSEA. The CDR3 extends over 13 amino acids. CDR3 residues: CSAGQGAHYGYTF. The CDR3 DNA reads as TGCAGCGCGGGACAGGGGGCACACTATGGCTACACCTTC.

The V gene is TRBV27, the J gene TRBJ2-5; 9 bases are shared with TRBD2. CDR3 length: 16 amino acids. Germline V lookup: CDR1 MNHEY, CDR2 SMNVEV (reference sequence). V lost 5 bases, J lost 5 bases, and 12 bases stayed unmatched. Here the CDR3 DNA reads TGTGCCAGCAGTCCCAGAGCGGGGGGCGTTCGCGAGACCCAGTACTTC. This translates into CASSPRAGGVRETQYF.

The chain uses TRBV2 and TRBJ2-7; 9 nucleotides align to TRBD1. The CDR3 extends over 13 amino acids. Trimming removed 6 bases from V and 5 bases from J; junction bases left unmatched: 5. The germline gives CDR1 SNHLY, CDR2 FYNNEI. CDR3: CASRNTGGNEQYF. The DNA of the CDR3 is TGTGCCAGCAGAAATACAGGGGGCAACGAGCAGTACTTC.

J is TRBJ1-1 and V is TRBV7-9; TRBD1 matches 7 bases. The CDR3 has 13 amino acids. Trimming removed 5 bases from V and 4 bases from J; junction bases left unmatched: 4. Germline CDR1 and CDR2: SEHNR and FQNEAQ (reference sequence). The CDR3 coding sequence is TGTGCCAGCAGCCAACAGGGGTCCACTGAAGCTTTCTTT. This translates into CASSQQGSTEAFF.

The chain employs TRBV18 and TRBJ1-6, with TRBD1 matching over 7 bases. Germline lookup yields CDR1 KGHSH and CDR2 LQKENI. This CDR3 is 18 amino acids long. Germline trimming cut 3 bases from V and 7 bases from J; bases unmatched to any gene: 15. In DNA form, the CDR3 reads TGTGCCAGCTCACCGAGTCGGACAGGAGTAGACAGAAATTCACCCCTCCACTTT. Encoded protein: CASSPSRTGVDRNSPLHF.

CDR3 bases: TGTGCCAGCAGCCTTTTGACAGTAAGCACAGATACGCAGTATTTT. Amino acid sequence: CASSLLTVSTDTQYF. The chain combines TRBV11-1 with TRBJ2-3; D possibly corresponds to TRBD1 (5 bases). CDR3 size: 15 residues. Germline CDR1 SGHAT, CDR2 FQDESV (reference sequence). Trimming took 5 bases from V and 0 from J, leaving 12 bases between them.

The chain is built from TRBV14 and TRBJ1-3; a possible D gene is TRBD1 (6 bases). Germline V CDR1 and CDR2: SGHDN, FVKESK. This CDR3 is 13 amino acids long. Trimming cost V 3 bases and J 5 bases, with 8 bases left between them. CDR3 loop: CASSHRGRNTIYF. The CDR3 coding sequence is TGTGCCAGCAGCCACAGGGGTAGAAACACCATATATTTT.

The J gene is TRBJ2-7, the V gene TRBV29-1; D remains unclear. The CDR3 has 13 residues. The ends were cut back, 6 bases at V and 2 bases at J, with 14 bases in the middle. Germline CDR1 and CDR2: SQVTM and ANQGSEA. CDR3 in DNA: TGCAGCGTACGACAAGGCTCAACCTACGAGCAGTACTTC. As protein: CSVRQGSTYEQYF.

This chain joins TRBV19 and TRBJ2-5; D may be TRBD2 (6 bases). V shed 5 bases and J shed 4 bases, with 20 bases lying between them. Germline CDR1 reads LNHDA; CDR2 reads SQIVND (reference sequence). The CDR3 length is 16 residues. The chain's CDR3 is CASSPGTSFFSETQYF. For the CDR3, the DNA is TGTGCCAGTAGTCCTGGGACTTCTTTCTTCTCAGAGACCCAGTACTTC.

This chain links TRBV18 with TRBJ1-6; 8 bases fit TRBD1. Trimming at V came to 2 bases and at J to 5 bases, leaving 2 bases not matched to a gene. Germline V gene data show CDR1 as KGHSH and CDR2 as LQKENI. The CDR3 spans 15 residues. The CDR3 sequence is CASSPMTGDNSPLHF. The DNA for the CDR3 is TGTGCCAGCTCACCAATGACAGGGGATAATTCACCCCTCCACTTT. The full variable domain, rest sourced from reference TRBV18 and TRBJ1-6, is NAGVMQNPRHLVRRRGQEARLRCSPMKGHSHVYWYRQLPEEGLKFMVYLQKENIIDESGMPKERFSAEFPKEGPSILRIQQVVRGDSAAYFCASSPMTGDNSPLHFGNGTRLTVT.

This clone was detected only a few times. This sequence joins TRBV4-1 and TRBJ1-3, with D uncertain. Germline loops: CDR1 MGHRA, CDR2 YSYEKL. The CDR3 totals 18 residues. Deletions cut 0 bases from V and 0 bases from J, with 15 bases between. The CDR3 reads CASSQDNARESSGNTIYF. Written as DNA, the CDR3 is TGCGCCAGCAGCCAAGATAACGCTCGGGAGAGCTCTGGAAACACCATATATTTT.

This chain uses TRBV27 with TRBJ1-5; D not certain. CDR1 is MNHEY, CDR2 SMNVEV, per germline (reference sequence). Trimming shortened V by 2 bases and J by 6 bases, and 11 bases separated the two germline ends. The CDR3 spans 14 residues. CDR3 in amino acids: CASSLILGSQPQHF. The CDR3 bases are TGTGCCAGCAGTTTAATTCTGGGGAGTCAGCCCCAGCATTTT.

This chain connects TRBV25-1 to TRBJ1-2; D may be TRBD1 (6 bases). Germline V gene data show CDR1 as MGHDK and CDR2 as SYGVNS. V lost 7 bases and J lost 8, with 20 bases in between. This CDR3 has 14 residues. The CDR3 protein is CASIHSGGGHGYTF. The CDR3 bases are TGTGCCAGCATCCATTCCGGGGGGGGGCACGGCTACACCTTC.

The J gene is TRBJ2-5, the V gene TRBV5-1, with D possibly matching TRBD1 (5 bases). The germline V and J ends were trimmed by 4 bases and 4 bases, with 14 bases remaining between them. The germline V gene encodes CDR1 SGHRS and CDR2 YFSETQ. This CDR3 has 14 amino acids. The CDR3 DNA follows: TGCGCCAGCAGCATATATATCCAGGGAGAGACCCAGTACTTC. This translates into CASSIYIQGETQYF.